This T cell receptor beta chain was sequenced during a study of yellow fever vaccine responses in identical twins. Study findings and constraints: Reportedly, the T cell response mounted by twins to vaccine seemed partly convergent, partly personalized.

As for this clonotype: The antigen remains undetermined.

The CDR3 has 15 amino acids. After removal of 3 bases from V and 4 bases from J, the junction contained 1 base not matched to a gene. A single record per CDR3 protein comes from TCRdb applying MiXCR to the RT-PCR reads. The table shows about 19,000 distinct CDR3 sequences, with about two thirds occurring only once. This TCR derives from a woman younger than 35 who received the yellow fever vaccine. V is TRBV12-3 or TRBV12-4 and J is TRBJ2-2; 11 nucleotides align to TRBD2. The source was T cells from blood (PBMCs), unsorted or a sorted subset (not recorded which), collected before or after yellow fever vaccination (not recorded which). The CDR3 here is CASSFSGRGTGELFF. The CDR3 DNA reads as TGTGCCAGCAGTTTTAGCGGGAGGGGCACCGGGGAGCTGTTTTTT.